These 24 T cell receptor beta chains were sequenced from one sample in a study of regulatory T cells in long-lasting Graves disease. Time point meaning: persistent/refractory GD, antithyroid drugs over 5 years with positive TRAb. There was RNA extracted from PBMCs, and the TCR library was made from it. Through Arm-PCR of CDR3 regions and iRepertoire HTBI primers, TCR beta libraries were built. Via MiXCR, TCRdb re-called the multiplex PCR reads, giving one row per CDR3 protein. The repertoire holds over 350,000 distinct CDR3 sequences, with around 21% as singletons. The starting material was peripheral blood mononuclear cells (PBMCs), obtained when the disease was refractory, from a patient treated with antithyroid drugs. The receptors derive from a female donor with Graves disease.

This clonotype was recorded many times. The chain links TRBV7-2 to TRBJ2-7; 10 nucleotides align to TRBD2. The V segment lost 5 bases and the J segment 6 bases; nucleotides outside the gene matches: 7. Germline assignment: CDR1 SGHTA and CDR2 FQGNSA. CDR3 length: 14 residues. CDR3 bases: TGTGCCAGCAGCCGTCTAGCGGGAGTACCCGAGCAGTACTTC. It translates to CASSRLAGVPEQYF.

This chain joins TRBV7-2 and TRBJ2-5; TRBD1 matches 9 bases. The CDR3 consists of 14 residues. CDR1 is SGHTA, CDR2 FQGNSA, per germline. V was clipped by 4 bases and J by 3 bases; unmatched bases: 3. Here the CDR3 DNA reads TGTGCCAGCAGCTCGACAGGGGGAAAAGAGACCCAGTACTTC. Its protein is CASSSTGGKETQYF. Using reference TRBV7-2 and TRBJ2-5 for the parts outside the CDR3, the full variable domain is GAGVSQSPSNKVTEKGKDVELRCDPISGHTALYWYRQSLGQGLEFLIYFQGNSAPDKSGLPSDRFSAERTGGSVSTLTIQRTQQEDSAVYLCASSSTGGKETQYFGPGTRLLVL.

This clonotype was observed many times. The CDR3 loop is CASSASEFSGNTIYF. CDR3 bases: TGTGCCAGCAGTGCGTCAGAGTTCTCTGGAAACACCATATATTTT. The V call is TRBV28, the J call TRBJ1-3; D remains unclear. The CDR3 sequence is 15 residues long. The V gene's germline CDR1 is MDHEN and CDR2 SYDVKM. V was pared by 5 bases and J by 0 bases, with 11 bases between.

There are a few counts of this clonotype. The chain is built from TRBV11-2 and TRBJ2-3; 7 bases are a match to TRBD2. The CDR3 extends over 18 amino acids. V lost 3 bases and J lost 4; bases outside the gene matches: 16. Germline CDR1 reads SGHAT; CDR2 reads FQNNGV. The CDR3 nucleotides are TGTGCCAGCAGCTTTGTCCCCTACGGGCGGGAGCTACCAGATACGCAGTATTTT. Translating it yields CASSFVPYGRELPDTQYF.

This clonotype was seen at least ten times. V is TRBV6-2 or TRBV6-3 and J is TRBJ2-7; D call uncertain. V shed 8 bases and J shed 3 bases, with 26 bases lying between them. Germline lookup yields CDR1 MNHEY and CDR2 SVGEGT. CDR3 size: 17 residues. CDR3 loop: CASGLPPNARQHYEQYF. The CDR3 bases are TGTGCCAGCGGCCTACCCCCAAACGCGAGACAACACTACGAGCAGTACTTC.

The chain links TRBV28 to TRBJ1-3; D not resolved. This CDR3 has 16 amino acids. Germline CDR1 and CDR2: MDHEN and SYDVKM. The V and J ends lost 3 bases and 9 bases respectively, with 21 bases between them. CDR3 nucleotide sequence: TGTGCCAGCAGTTTCACACCCTTGGGTCGGGCCTCCACCATATATTTT. It specifies CASSFTPLGRASTIYF.

CDR3 protein: CSGRQGETQYF. The DNA of the CDR3 is TGCAGCGGCAGACAGGGTGAGACCCAGTACTTC. The chain has TRBV29-1 and TRBJ2-5, with 7 bases identical to TRBD1. Per germline, CDR1 SQVTM and CDR2 ANQGSEA. V dropped 7 bases and J dropped 5; count of bases not matched to a gene: 4. This CDR3 contains 11 residues. Full variable domain (remainder filled in from reference TRBV29-1 and TRBJ2-5): SAVISQKPSRDICQRGTSLTIQCQVDSQVTMMFWYRQQPGQSLTLIATANQGSEATYESGFVIDKFPISRPNLTFSTLTVSNMSPEDSSIYLCSGRQGETQYFGPGTRLLVL.

This clonotype was detected once. The rearrangement joins TRBV10-1 to TRBJ1-1; D is unresolved. CDR3 length equals 13 residues. The V gene lost 5 bases and the J gene lost 1 base, with 8 bases spanning the gap. Germline CDR1 WNHNN, CDR2 SYGVQD (reference sequence). CDR3 amino acids: CASSRKTNTEAFF. CDR3 in DNA: TGCGCCAGCAGTCGAAAGACGAACACTGAAGCTTTCTTT.

This clonotype was counted between two and nine times. The V and J genes are TRBV10-3 and TRBJ2-6; D gene unclear. Trimming took 10 bases from V and 0 from J, leaving 4 bases between them. The CDR3 loop spans 12 amino acids. From germline, CDR1 is ENHRY and CDR2 SYGVKD. The CDR3 spells CATNSGANVLTF. As DNA, the CDR3 is TGTGCCACGAACTCTGGGGCCAACGTCCTGACTTTC.

The V call is TRBV7-9, the J call TRBJ2-7; D may be TRBD2 (5 bases). CDR1 and CDR2 (germline): SEHNR, FQNEAQ (reference sequence). The CDR3 totals 14 residues. The V and J ends lost 5 bases and 6 bases respectively, with 17 bases between them. CDR3: CASSPAEGMGEQYF. In nucleotides, the CDR3 is TGTGCCAGCAGCCCGGCCGAGGGCATGGGCGAGCAGTACTTC.

V gene TRBV6-2 or TRBV6-3 combines with J gene TRBJ1-6; D is unresolved. Trimming cost V 0 bases and J 6 bases, with 3 bases left between them. This CDR3 comprises 13 residues. Germline loops: CDR1 MNHEY, CDR2 SVGEGT. CDR3 protein: CASSYSSNSPLHF. The CDR3 DNA is TGTGCCAGCAGTTACTCGTCTAATTCACCCCTCCACTTT.

In this sample, this clonotype turned up many times. The CDR3 bases are TGTGCCAGCAGCCAGATCGTCCAGAACACCATATATTTT. The encoded protein is CASSQIVQNTIYF. The chain recombines TRBV3-1 with TRBJ1-3; D ambiguous. Germline assignment: CDR1 LGHDT and CDR2 YNNKEL (reference sequence). The V end lost 3 bases, the J end lost 7 bases, and 10 bases lay between the germline ends. The CDR3 spans 13 residues. The variable domain in full, completed from reference TRBV3-1 and TRBJ1-3, reads DTAVSQTPKYLVTQMGNDKSIKCEQNLGHDTMYWYKQDSKKFLKIMFSYNNKELIINETVPNRFSPKSPDKAHLNLHINSLELGDSAVYFCASSQIVQNTIYFGEGSWLTVV.

This clonotype was detected ten times or more. The rearrangement uses TRBV3-1 and TRBJ2-4; D not resolved. The CDR3 contains 12 residues. Germline values: CDR1 LGHDT, CDR2 YNNKEL (reference sequence). V lost 1 base and J lost 8, with 6 bases in between. The DNA of the CDR3 is TGTGCCAGCAGCCAAGTCGGCGACATTCAGTACTTC. It encodes CASSQVGDIQYF.

Concerning this clonotype: A clone one base away is much larger, so this may be a read error. Since the CDR3 does not end with the conserved phenylalanine or tryptophan, this likely comes from a read error. The gene calls are TRBV28 and TRBJ1-5; 9 nucleotides match TRBD1. V lost 6 bases, J lost 5 bases, and 8 bases stayed unmatched. This CDR3 has 15 residues. The germline CDR1 and CDR2 sequences are MDHEN and SYDVKM. CDR3: CASSPTGTGYQPQHS. The CDR3 DNA reads as TGTGCCAGCAGCCCAACCGGGACAGGGTATCAGCCCCAGCATTCT.

This chain uses TRBV5-6 with TRBJ2-4; 10 nucleotides agree with TRBD1. CDR1 SGHDT and CDR2 YYEEEE come from the germline V gene. The CDR3 loop spans 15 amino acids. The J segment lost 6 bases and the V segment lost 4 bases, leaving 7 bases of the junction unmatched. The CDR3: CASSGRDRGRNIQYF. In DNA form, the CDR3 reads TGTGCCAGCAGCGGAAGGGACAGGGGTAGAAACATTCAGTACTTC.

With respect to this clonotype: Mismatch with germline at one junction end may stem from a read error. This chain joins TRBV20-1 and TRBJ2-5, with a tentative D call TRBD2 (5 bases). CDR3 length: 15 amino acids. From germline, CDR1 is DFQATT and CDR2 SNEGSKA (reference sequence). The CDR3 here is CSARDWRQIQGTQYF. CDR3 in DNA: TGCAGTGCTAGAGATTGGAGGCAGATACAAGGGACCCAGTACTTC.

This clonotype was seen a handful of times. The genes are TRBV5-4 and TRBJ1-4; D not resolved. CDR1 and CDR2 from the germline V gene are SGHNT and YYREEE (reference sequence). The CDR3 has 14 residues. The ends were cut back, 7 bases at V and 4 bases at J, with 14 bases in the middle. CDR3 amino acids: CASSEGGVNEKLFF. The CDR3 coding sequence is TGTGCCAGCTCGGAGGGCGGTGTTAATGAAAAACTGTTTTTT.

Notes on this clonotype: A single base separates this from a much larger clone, so it may be a read error. The V call is TRBV6-4, the J call TRBJ1-1, with D perhaps matching TRBD1 (6 bases). CDR3 length: 14 amino acids. The germline CDR1 and CDR2 sequences are MRHNA and SNTAGT. CDR3 amino acids: CACSRGEESTEAFF. The CDR3 DNA follows: TGTGCCTGCAGTAGGGGGGAAGAGAGCACTGAAGCTTTCTTT.

The chain carries TRBV28 and TRBJ2-4; possibly TRBD1 for D (7 bases). The CDR3 spans 16 residues. The germline V gene has CDR1 MDHEN and CDR2 SYDVKM. With 5 bases removed from V and 4 bases from J, the gap between germline ends came to 18 bases. CDR3 amino acids: CASSPSRTGLKNIQYF. CDR3 DNA sequence: TGTGCCAGCAGTCCCTCCCGGACAGGACTAAAAAACATTCAGTACTTC. Using reference TRBV28 and TRBJ2-4 for the parts outside the CDR3, the full variable domain is DVKVTQSSRYLVKRTGEKVFLECVQDMDHENMFWYRQDPGLGLRLIYFSYDVKMKEKGDIPEGYSVSREKKERFSLILESASTNQTSMYLCASSPSRTGLKNIQYFGAGTRLSVL.

The chain recombines TRBV4-1 with TRBJ1-1; D uncertain. The CDR3 covers 13 residues. V was trimmed by 0 bases and J by 7 bases, leaving 9 bases between them. Looked up from germline, CDR1 is MGHRA and CDR2 is YSYEKL. CDR3 DNA: TGCGCCAGCAGCCAAGATCCTAGTTATGAAGCTTTCTTT. It specifies CASSQDPSYEAFF.

Concerning this clonotype: A read error may explain this, as a much larger clone is one base away. The rearrangement uses TRBV6-5 and TRBJ1-1, with D maybe TRBD1 (5 bases). CDR1 is MNHEY, CDR2 SVGAGI, per germline. This CDR3 contains 15 residues. CDR3 region: CVSSFLGVVNTEAFF. The CDR3 DNA reads TGTGTCAGCAGTTTCCTAGGGGTCGTTAACACTGAAGCTTTCTTT.

This clonotype appeared many times. The chain carries TRBV7-8 and TRBJ2-7, with 7 bases lining up with TRBD1. With 5 bases clipped from V and 3 bases from J, the junction kept 13 bases outside the gene matches. The CDR3 has 16 residues. Germline V gene sequence: CDR1 SGHVS, CDR2 FQNEAQ. CDR3 sequence: CASSLVPGQPFYEQYF. The CDR3, as DNA: TGTGCCAGCAGCCTAGTTCCGGGACAGCCTTTCTACGAGCAGTACTTC.

This clonotype has ten or more counts. J is TRBJ2-7 and V is TRBV11-2; 7 positions match TRBD1. Germline-derived CDR1 and CDR2 are SGHAT and FQNNGV. CDR3 length equals 11 residues. With 5 bases clipped from V and 7 bases from J, the junction kept 2 bases outside the gene matches. Here the CDR3 reads CASSQGQEQYF. In nucleotides, the CDR3 is TGTGCCAGCAGCCAGGGACAGGAGCAGTACTTC. The full variable domain, in which reference TRBV11-2 and TRBJ2-7 provide the parts outside the CDR3, is EAGVAQSPRYKIIEKRQSVAFWCNPISGHATLYWYQQILGQGPKLLIQFQNNGVVDDSQLPKDRFSAERLKGVDSTLKIQPAKLEDSAVYLCASSQGQEQYFGPGTRLTVT.

The rearrangement joins TRBV12-3 or TRBV12-4 to TRBJ2-5; D unresolved. The CDR3 totals 13 residues. V shed 6 bases and J shed 2 bases, with 10 bases lying between them. CDR3 nucleotide sequence: TGTGCCAGCAGACTACAAGTTCAAGAGACCCAGTACTTC. Translation gives CASRLQVQETQYF.